This TCR beta chain was retrieved from a study of blood T cell repertoires in COVID-19. The assay was immunoSEQ multiplex PCR, and TCRdb's table has in-frame clones only and misses some. The table records about 380,000 clones, 75% to 90% of them present only once. This clone came up a few times. After removal of 5 bases from V and 4 bases from J, the junction contained 3 bases not matched to a gene. The germline V gene has CDR1 LNHDA and CDR2 SQIVND (reference sequence). The CDR3 sequence is 14 residues long. The rearrangement uses TRBV19 and TRBJ1-4, with 8 positions matching TRBD1. Sequenced: peripheral blood. This sequence was found in a woman aged 18-29 years with acute or convalescent COVID-19. The CDR3 spells CASSWTGNNEKLFF. The CDR3 DNA follows: TGTGCCAGTAGTTGGACAGGGAATAATGAAAAACTGTTTTTT.